The rows below give T cell receptor beta chains drawn from one sample of a study of cytomegalovirus exposure and HLA in healthy donors. Using immunoSEQ multiplex PCR, the repertoire was profiled, and TCRdb retains in-frame clones only, with some absent. The table lists about 210,000 clones, approximately 82% of them singletons. Sequenced input: PBMCs. The receptors originated from a middle-aged man in good health and CMV-seropositive. CDR3s include the opening cysteine and the closing phenylalanine or tryptophan. D genes are given only for firm matches. Size values are once, few and many counts, or a class for expanded clones, and some rows have none.

v_call	j_call	d_call	clone_size	cdr3_nt	cdr3_aa
TRBV6-4	TRBJ1-5	-	-	TGTGCCAGCTCCTTAGCGGGGGCTACCTTCAATCAGCCCCAGCATTTT	CASSLAGATFNQPQHF
TRBV7-9	TRBJ1-1	-	few	TGTGCCAGCAGCTTAGTGGGGGGGAACACTGAAGCTTTCTTT	CASSLVGGNTEAFF
TRBV5-1	TRBJ2-7	-	once	TGCGCCAGCAGCTTGGTCGGGGTTCTCCCCGACGAGCAGTACTTC	CASSLVGVLPDEQYF
TRBV19	TRBJ1-3	-	few	TGTGCCAGTAGTATACAGGCAGGCTCTGGAAACACCATATATTTT	CASSIQAGSGNTIYF
TRBV5-1	TRBJ2-7	TRBD1	-	TGCGCCAGCAGCGAACCCGGGACAGGGGGGTCGCAGTACTTC	CASSEPGTGGSQYF
TRBV19	TRBJ2-7	TRBD2	-	TGTGCCAGTAAAGGGAGGGCGACATCCTACGAGCAGTACTTC	CASKGRATSYEQYF
TRBV6-1	TRBJ1-5	TRBD1	-	TGTGCCAGCAGTGAAGGGGACAGGGGGTTTCAGCCCCAGCATTTT	CASSEGDRGFQPQHF
TRBV14	TRBJ2-1	-	-	TGTGCCAGCAGCCAAGCTTACCTGGCTCCGTTCTTC	CASSQAYLAPFF
TRBV5-5	TRBJ2-7	TRBD1	-	TGTGCCAGCAGCTTGGACCCCACAGGGGGCTCGCGGGAGCAGTACTTC	CASSLDPTGGSREQYF
TRBV6-4	TRBJ2-2	-	few	TGTGCCAGCAGTGCGCAGGGAATTGCCGGGGAGCTGTTTTTT	CASSAQGIAGELFF
TRBV4-1	TRBJ1-6	-	few	TGCGCCAGCAGCGGGCAGGCAGTCACCAATTCACCCCTCCACTTT	CASSGQAVTNSPLHF
TRBV7-7	TRBJ2-7	TRBD1	few	TGTGCCAGCAGCCTAAGACAGGGTTTTGGGAACGAGCAGTACTTC	CASSLRQGFGNEQYF
TRBV7-9	TRBJ2-7	-	-	TGTGCCAGCAGCTTACAAGAGATAAGCTACGAGCAGTACTTC	CASSLQEISYEQYF
TRBV5-1	TRBJ2-7	-	-	TGCGCCAGCAGCTTGGCCCCGACTAGTTTCGAGCAGTACTTC	CASSLAPTSFEQYF
TRBV4-2	TRBJ2-7	-	-	TGTGCCAGCAGCCAACCCCCTTGGGCAATCTACTCTTTC	CASSQPPWAIYSF
TRBV9	TRBJ2-7	-	-	TGTGCCAGCAGCGATGCCCCAGGGTCTGTGAAGTCAGAGCAGTACTTC	CASSDAPGSVKSEQYF
TRBV30	TRBJ1-4	TRBD1	-	TGTGCCTGGAGTGACCCAGGGGGAAGTAATGAAAAACTGTTTTTT	CAWSDPGGSNEKLFF
TRBV7-6	TRBJ2-7	-	-	TGTGCCAGCAGCTTAGGGCAGGGAAGACACGAGCAGTACTTC	CASSLGQGRHEQYF
TRBV5-1	TRBJ2-1	-	-	TGCGCCAGCAGCTTGCAAGTGCGGGGACCCAACAATGAGCAGTTCTTC	CASSLQVRGPNNEQFF
TRBV9	TRBJ1-1	-	-	TGTGCCAGCAGCGTAGCTCGGGACATGAACACTGAAGCTTTCTTT	CASSVARDMNTEAFF
TRBV7-2	TRBJ1-2	-	-	TGTGCCAGCAGCTTAATACACAACTATGGCTACACCTTC	CASSLIHNYGYTF
TRBV27	TRBJ2-2	TRBD2	-	TGTGCCAGCAGTCTTAGCGGGAGAAACACCGGGGAGCTGTTTTTT	CASSLSGRNTGELFF
TRBV6-1	TRBJ2-4	-	-	TGTGCCAGCAGTGAAGCGGGGGGACTGGCCAAAAACATTCAGTACTTC	CASSEAGGLAKNIQYF
TRBV27	TRBJ1-4	-	-	TGTGCCAGCGCCCAAAGGGCGGGACCGATGAATGAAAAACTGTTTTTT	CASAQRAGPMNEKLFF
TRBV19	TRBJ1-1	-	-	TGTGCCAGTAGTATTCGATCCCTCGACAGATTGAACACTGAAGCTTTCTTT	CASSIRSLDRLNTEAFF
TRBV27	TRBJ1-1	-	-	TGTGCCAGCAGTTCAATTACAGGCTCGAACACTGAAGCTTTCTTT	CASSSITGSNTEAFF
TRBV5-1	TRBJ2-1	TRBD1	-	TGCGCCAGCAGCTTGGCGGGACAGAAGCATGAGCAGTTCTTC	CASSLAGQKHEQFF
TRBV27	TRBJ2-2	TRBD2	-	TGTGCCAGCAGCAGAGCCGTAATAGCGGGTGGTCGCACCGGGGAGCTGTTTTTT	CASSRAVIAGGRTGELFF
TRBV5-1	TRBJ2-1	-	-	TGCGCCAGCAGTTACAGGGTGGCCAGGGAGGGTCGCAATGAGCAGTTCTTC	CASSYRVAREGRNEQFF
TRBV2	TRBJ2-7	-	-	TGTGCCAGCATCCAGGGCTCCTACGAGCAGTACTTC	CASIQGSYEQYF
TRBV13	TRBJ2-5	-	few	TGTGCCAGCAGCCCTCCAGGGTCAGAGACCCAGTACTTC	CASSPPGSETQYF
TRBV25-1	TRBJ1-2	-	-	TGTGCCAGCAGTCCAACCGGGGAGGGTGGCTACACCTTC	CASSPTGEGGYTF
TRBV2	TRBJ2-7	-	few	TGTGCCAGCAGTGAACTACCGAAAGCCCACGAGCAGTACTTC	CASSELPKAHEQYF
TRBV10-1	TRBJ2-7	-	once	TGCGCCAGCAGTCTACTAGAACCCCTGTTGAGCTCCTACGAGCAGTACTTC	CASSLLEPLLSSYEQYF
TRBV5-4	TRBJ1-6	-	-	TGTGCCATGGACCGACAGGAGAGAAGCTCACCCCTCCACTTT	CAMDRQERSSPLHF
TRBV14	TRBJ1-5	-	-	TGTGCCAGCAGCCACCGTGGAGTCGGGGGAAATCAGCCCCAGCATTTT	CASSHRGVGGNQPQHF
TRBV5-1	TRBJ2-6	TRBD1	-	TGCGCCAGCAGCTTGATCCTCGAGGGACAGGGAAGAACCGGGGCCAACGTCCTGACTTTC	CASSLILEGQGRTGANVLTF
TRBV30	TRBJ1-5	-	-	TGTGCCTGGAGTGAAATTAATAGCAATCAGCCCCAGCATTTT	CAWSEINSNQPQHF
TRBV5-1	TRBJ1-4	TRBD1	-	TGCGCCAGCAGCTTGACACCACAGGGGCGAAATGAAAAACTGTTTTTT	CASSLTPQGRNEKLFF
TRBV14	TRBJ1-2	TRBD1	-	TGTGCCAGCAGCCGAAAGACAGGGCAAGGTGGCTACACCTTC	CASSRKTGQGGYTF
TRBV19	TRBJ1-2	TRBD1	-	TGTGCCAGTACCCTCCGGGACAGGGATGGAGTCTATGGCTACACCTTC	CASTLRDRDGVYGYTF
TRBV15	TRBJ1-2	-	once	TGTGCCACCAGCAGGGGAGGGGACGACTATGGCTACACCTTC	CATSRGGDDYGYTF
TRBV6-5	TRBJ2-1	TRBD2	few	TGTGCCAGCAAATTGCTAGCGGGAGGGCCGGGTGAGCAGTTCTTC	CASKLLAGGPGEQFF
TRBV7-9	TRBJ1-2	TRBD1	-	TGTGCCAGCAGCTCTATTACTGGACAGGGCGGAGGCTACACCTTC	CASSSITGQGGGYTF
TRBV6-5	TRBJ2-7	TRBD1	-	TGTGCCAGCAGTTACTACGGACAGGGTGCCGAGCAGTACTTC	CASSYYGQGAEQYF
TRBV6-5	TRBJ2-1	TRBD1	-	TGTGCCAGCAGTCCGGGACAGGGTCGCAATGAGCAGTTCTTC	CASSPGQGRNEQFF
TRBV6-1	TRBJ2-6	-	-	TGTGCCAGCAGTGTGGAGGGGGCGTCTGGGGCCAACGTCCTGACTTTC	CASSVEGASGANVLTF
TRBV10-3	TRBJ2-7	TRBD2	-	TGTGCCATCGCGGACCTGACTAGCGGAGCCTACGAGCAGTACTTC	CAIADLTSGAYEQYF
TRBV28	TRBJ1-2	-	-	TGTGCCAGCATCCTAGGGACCAGGGGCCCCCTTAACTATGGCTACACCTTC	CASILGTRGPLNYGYTF
TRBV6-1	TRBJ2-7	TRBD1	few	TGTGCCAGCAGGGGGACAGGGACCTCCTACGAGCAGTACTTC	CASRGTGTSYEQYF
TRBV5-4	TRBJ2-6	-	few	TGTGCCAGCAGCCCCTACCGGGCCAACGTCCTGACTTTC	CASSPYRANVLTF
TRBV6-5	TRBJ1-1	-	few	TGTGCCAGCAGTTATATGAACACTGAAGCTTTCTTT	CASSYMNTEAFF
TRBV28	TRBJ2-1	TRBD2	-	TGTGCCAGCAGCTCAGGACTAGATGAGCAGTTCTTC	CASSSGLDEQFF
TRBV9	TRBJ1-2	TRBD1	once	TGTGCCAGCAGCGTACTGGACAGGGGTGGCTATGGCTACACCTTC	CASSVLDRGGYGYTF
TRBV5-1	TRBJ2-3	TRBD2	-	TGCGCCAGCAGCCTAGGACTAGCGGGAGTGGCAGATACGCAGTATTTT	CASSLGLAGVADTQYF
TRBV7-3	TRBJ2-1	TRBD2	-	TGTGCCAGCAGCCCAATAGGACTAGCGTCCTACAATGAGCAGTTCTTC	CASSPIGLASYNEQFF
TRBV28	TRBJ2-1	TRBD2	-	TGTGCCAGCAGGGAGCGGGAGTCCCCCACAAATGAGCAGTTCTTC	CASRERESPTNEQFF
TRBV7-8	TRBJ2-1	TRBD2	-	TGTGCCAGCAGCTTAGGAGCGGGAGGAAACAATGAGCAGTTCTTC	CASSLGAGGNNEQFF
TRBV6-5	TRBJ2-7	-	once	TGTGCCAGCAGTGCCCAGGGCCGCGGGAACGACGAGCAGTACTTC	CASSAQGRGNDEQYF
TRBV28	TRBJ1-2	-	-	TGTGCCAGCAGTGAGCGGGGACTCTCTTTTGCTGGCTACACCTTC	CASSERGLSFAGYTF